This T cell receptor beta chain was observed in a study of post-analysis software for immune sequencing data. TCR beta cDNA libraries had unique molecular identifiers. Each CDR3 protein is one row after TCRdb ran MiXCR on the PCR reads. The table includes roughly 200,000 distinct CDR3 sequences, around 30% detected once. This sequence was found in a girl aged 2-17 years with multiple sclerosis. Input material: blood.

In nucleotides, the CDR3 is TGTGCCACCAGCAGCTCCCCCGGGCTAGCGGGTAACACCGGGGAGCTGTTTTTT. This encodes CATSSSPGLAGNTGELFF. V is TRBV15 and J is TRBJ2-2, with 8 bases aligning to TRBD2. This CDR3 contains 18 residues. The germline gives CDR1 LNHNV, CDR2 YYDKDF (reference sequence). V shed 3 bases and J 2 bases; nucleotides not matched to a gene: 11.